This TCR beta chain was identified in a study of T-cell reconstitution after alpha-beta-depleted transplantation in children (dated by TCRdb to about 2016). Looking at the study overall: The study quantitatively tracked T-cell immune reconstitution after TCRalphabeta/CD19-depleted allogeneic hematopoietic cell transplantation in children using TCR repertoire profiling.

The sample holds many counts of this clonotype. Its antigen remains undetermined. Base qualities are not provided; no much larger clone lies one nucleotide away. The library was generated by PCR. TCRdb shows the sequencer as Illumina HiSeq 2500. Molecular barcoding was employed in the preparation of TCR libraries, with unique molecular identifiers being used to normalize TCRbeta repertoire quantification. TCRdb's own reprocessing of the public reads used fastp at Q25 and MiXCR and kept productive beta chains. Duplicate CDR3 protein sequences are folded into a single record with the most common DNA and genes. The sample has roughly 500,000 distinct CDR3 sequences on record, around an eighth of them singletons. The ten largest clones represent approximately 5.4% of the sample. Material: PBMCs from the stem cell graft donor, obtained from the stem cell graft. The sequence came from a human donor who donated a stem cell graft to a child with combined immunodeficiency.

The nucleotides read TGTGCCAGCAGCGGCAGACAGGGTTTAAACTATGGCTACACCTTC. Translated, it reads CASSGRQGLNYGYTF. The rearranged chain carries TRBV7-2 and TRBJ1-2; a stretch of 7 junction bases matches TRBD1. The CDR3 runs 15 residues from the cysteine to the phenylalanine. The retained sequence is limited to the CDR3, 45 bases, with the frame set at the first base. The germline V gene specifies SGHTA as CDR1 and FQGNSA as CDR2. From V the trimming removes 5 bases and from J it removes 2 bases, while the gene matches leave 8 bases of the junction unaccounted for.